Included here is one T cell receptor (beta chain) sequence, with context. What it binds is unknown. 5'RACE with constant-segment primers built TCRalpha and TCRbeta cDNA libraries with UMIs. TCRdb re-called the 5' RACE reads through MiXCR, storing one row per CDR3 protein. The sample comprises 150,000 to 200,000 distinct CDR3 sequences, 15% to 20% of which are singletons, and roughly 3.9% rests with the top ten. These data belong to a study of T-cell memory formation after mild COVID-19. Study-level background: Clusters of TCRs were largely donor specific. Study-wide results and caveats: Some clones that responded were present in memory (sampled pre-infection), which suggests cross-reactive memory joined.

The CDR3 length is 14 residues. Trimming left V 11 bases short and J 5 bases short, with 20 bases between. The germline CDR1 and CDR2 sequences are SNHLY and FYNNEI. The chain uses TRBV2 and TRBJ2-3; the D gene is possibly TRBD2 (7 bases). Sample: PBMCs or a T cell subset sorted from them (not recorded which). The source is a man aged 18 to 30 who had mild COVID-19 (a few samples of this study predate the infection). Cell type and time point are not known. The chain's CDR3 is CASLGGAGRDTQYF. CDR3 coding DNA: TGTGCCTCCCTTGGGGGGGCTGGTCGAGATACGCAGTATTTT.